Following are 18 T cell receptor beta chains from one sample sequenced in a study of graft-versus-host responses after intestinal transplantation. Assay: immunoSEQ multiplex PCR; the TCRdb copy retains only in-frame clones and omits some. The table has under 15,000 clones, 80% to 95% seen once. The input for sequencing was PBMCs, taken 1032 days after intestinal transplantation. These receptors all stem from a human patient who received an intestinal transplant, so some T cells may come from the graft donor.

The chain is built from TRBV29-1 and TRBJ2-7; 8 bases align to TRBD1. J lost 6 bases, V lost 6 bases, and 10 bases had no gene match. CDR1 is SQVTM and CDR2 is ANQGSEA in the germline V gene. CDR3 size: 13 residues. The CDR3 loop is CSVPSKQGGEQYF. The CDR3 DNA sequence: TGCAGCGTGCCGTCGAAACAGGGGGGCGAGCAGTACTTC.

This clone is a singleton in its sample. V is TRBV7-3 and J is TRBJ2-7, with TRBD1 matching 8 bases. Germline V gene sequence: CDR1 SGHTA, CDR2 FQGTGA. CDR3 length equals 14 residues. V lost 5 bases to trimming and J lost 2 bases; unmatched junction nucleotides: 5. This CDR3 is CASSPGQGPYEQYF. The CDR3 region has the DNA TGTGCCAGCAGCCCAGGACAGGGCCCCTACGAGCAGTACTTC.

The chain is built from TRBV5-4 and TRBJ1-1; a possible D gene is TRBD1 (5 bases). CDR1 is SGHNT and CDR2 is YYREEE in the germline V gene (reference sequence). The CDR3 is 12 amino acids. V was clipped by 3 bases and J by 3 bases, with 6 bases between them. The CDR3 DNA reads TGTGCCAGCAGCTGGGGCTACACTGAAGCTTTCTTT. Its translation: CASSWGYTEAFF.

The chain links TRBV19 to TRBJ1-1; 8 bases map to TRBD1. The V segment lost 5 bases and the J segment 0 bases; nucleotides outside the gene matches: 5. The length of the CDR3 is 15 residues. Per germline, CDR1 LNHDA and CDR2 SQIVND (reference sequence). The CDR3 loop is CASSLRQGLNTEAFF. CDR3 nucleotides: TGTGCCAGTAGTCTTCGACAGGGGCTGAACACTGAAGCTTTCTTT.

The chain carries TRBV19 and TRBJ1-1, with 9 bases matching TRBD1. J gave up 9 bases and V 2 bases, and 13 bases lay outside the gene matches. CDR1 is LNHDA, CDR2 SQIVND, per germline (reference sequence). This CDR3 is built from 16 residues. CDR3 loop: CASSISPPQNRGQAFF. CDR3 coding DNA: TGTGCCAGTAGTATAAGTCCCCCCCAAAACAGGGGGCAAGCTTTCTTT.

The chain employs TRBV9 and TRBJ2-3; TRBD1 is a possible D gene (6 bases). The CDR3 length is 15 residues. V was pared by 4 bases and J by 0 bases, with 12 bases between. Germline V gene sequence: CDR1 SGDLS, CDR2 YYNGEE. The CDR3 bases are TGTGCCAGCAGCCCAGGGGCCGTTAGCACAGATACGCAGTATTTT. Translation gives CASSPGAVSTDTQYF.

The V gene is TRBV7-9, the J gene TRBJ2-7, with D possibly TRBD2 on 5 matching bases. The length of the CDR3 is 17 residues. V lost 0 bases, J lost 4 bases, and 19 bases lay in between. Per the germline V gene, CDR1 is SEHNR and CDR2 is FQNEAQ (reference sequence). The DNA of the CDR3 is TGTGCCAGCAGCTTAGCGTGGGCTCACCACGGGATTTACGAGCAGTACTTC. Protein: CASSLAWAHHGIYEQYF.

The chain links TRBV7-9 to TRBJ2-5; D is ambiguous. Trimming took off 2 bases at V and 2 bases at J, with 9 bases between the two ends. The germline V gene encodes CDR1 SEHNR and CDR2 FQNEAQ (reference sequence). This CDR3 contains 14 residues. The DNA for the CDR3 is TGTGCCAGCAGCTTATTTGAGAATCAAGAGACCCAGTACTTC. Residues: CASSLFENQETQYF.

This chain uses TRBV6-1 with TRBJ1-5; the D is unclear. Trimming shortened V by 2 bases and J by 4 bases, and 9 bases separated the two germline ends. Germline CDR1 reads MNHNS; CDR2 reads SASEGT. There are 14 residues in the CDR3. CDR3 residues: CASSEFNSNQPQHF. The CDR3 coding sequence is TGTGCCAGCAGTGAATTCAACTCAAATCAGCCCCAGCATTTT.

Notes on this clone: The conserved phenylalanine or tryptophan is not found at the CDR3 terminus, so this likely reflects a read error. The gene calls are TRBV7-2 and TRBJ1-2, with 8 bases lining up with TRBD1. CDR1 is SGHTA, CDR2 FQGNSA, per germline. Losses at the gene ends were 3 bases for V and 6 bases for J; bases not matched to a gene: 9. The CDR3 runs 15 residues. Written as DNA, the CDR3 is TGTGCCAGCAGCTTCAGAGGACAGGGTGGAGATGGCTACACCCTC. Translating it yields CASSFRGQGGDGYTL.

The V and J genes are TRBV6-6 and TRBJ1-1, with TRBD1 identical over 9 bases. The CDR3 is 15 residues long. J was trimmed by 3 bases and V by 11 bases; bases with no gene match: 13. Germline assignment: CDR1 MNHNY and CDR2 SVGAGI (reference sequence). CDR3 nucleotides: TGTGCCGGGGGGACAGGGTCTCGAATCGACACTGAAGCTTTCTTT. It codes for CAGGTGSRIDTEAFF.

The chain couples TRBV19 to TRBJ1-2, with a weak D call TRBD1 (6 bases). Germline lookup yields CDR1 LNHDA and CDR2 SQIVND (reference sequence). The CDR3 has 13 residues. Trimming took 6 bases from V and 4 from J, leaving 12 bases between them. The CDR3 DNA sequence: TGTGCCAGTAGCCCTACAGGGCCCTATGGCTACACCTTC. Amino acids: CASSPTGPYGYTF.

The genes are TRBV5-1 and TRBJ2-7; possibly TRBD1 for D (5 bases). Germline-derived CDR1 and CDR2 are SGHRS and YFSETQ. The CDR3 runs 14 residues. Trimming cost V 2 bases and J 1 base, with 10 bases left between them. The CDR3 DNA is TGCGCCAGCAGCTTACAGGTGGGGTCCTACGAGCAGTACTTC. Its protein is CASSLQVGSYEQYF.

The chain employs TRBV5-6 and TRBJ1-2; D is unclear. Trimming took 0 bases from V and 4 from J, leaving 7 bases between them. The germline CDR1 and CDR2 sequences are SGHDT and YYEEEE. The CDR3 consists of 13 residues. The CDR3 spells CASSLGLSYGYTF. The CDR3 bases are TGTGCCAGCAGCTTGGGACTGAGCTATGGCTACACCTTC.

The chain combines TRBV2 with TRBJ1-1; possible D gene TRBD1, 6 bases. In germline, CDR1 is SNHLY, CDR2 FYNNEI. Between the trimmed V and J ends, which lost 0 bases and 10 bases, there was a span of 9 bases. This CDR3 spans 12 amino acids. For the CDR3, the DNA is TGTGCCAGCAGTGAAGCGCTGGGGGCAGCTTTCTTT. Protein product: CASSEALGAAFF.

The chain combines TRBV12-5 with TRBJ2-1; possible D gene TRBD1, 6 bases. The CDR3 contains 12 residues. Trimming stripped 7 bases from V and 4 bases from J, with 8 bases between. Looked up from germline, CDR1 is LGHNT and CDR2 is FRNRAP. CDR3 sequence (DNA): TGTGCTAGTGCCAGGGGTTACAATGAGCAGTTCTTC. It encodes CASARGYNEQFF.

V gene TRBV19 combines with J gene TRBJ2-7; tentatively, D is TRBD1 (5 bases). In germline, CDR1 is LNHDA, CDR2 SQIVND (reference sequence). CDR3 length: 13 amino acids. Trimming cost V 3 bases and J 4 bases, with 10 bases left between them. This chain's CDR3 is CASSMKGSYEQYF. CDR3 nucleotide sequence: TGTGCCAGTAGTATGAAGGGGTCGTACGAGCAGTACTTC.

V and J are TRBV21-1 and TRBJ2-5; the DNA was not compared with TRBD2, the D call given in the table. TRBV21-1 counts as a pseudogene. There are 13 residues in the CDR3. This CDR3 is CAALGGVGKTQYF. CDR3 nucleotides: TGTGCCGCCTTGGGGGGGGTAGGAAAGACCCAGTACTTC.